This T cell receptor (beta chain) was recorded in a study of T-cell memory formation after mild COVID-19. This clonotype was detected ten times or more. V lost 6 bases to trimming and J lost 1 base; unmatched junction nucleotides: 9. Germline CDR1 MNHEY, CDR2 SMNVEV (reference sequence). There are 17 residues in the CDR3. TCRdb ran MiXCR on the 5' RACE reads and lists one entry per CDR3 protein. The sample carries roughly 110,000 distinct CDR3 sequences, about a sixth recorded once. This receptor was taken from an adult woman who had mild COVID-19 (a few samples of this study predate the infection). Cell type and time point are not known. V and J are TRBV27 and TRBJ2-7, with TRBD2 identical over 13 bases. Sequenced sample: PBMCs or a T cell subset sorted from them (not recorded which). In nucleotides, the CDR3 is TGTGCCAGCAGATCCGGGACTAGCGGGGAGCGGTCCTACGAGCAGTACTTC. Its translation: CASRSGTSGERSYEQYF.